This T cell receptor beta chain was profiled in a study of lymphopenia after photon versus proton radiotherapy (dated by TCRdb to between 2018 and 2020). About the study as a whole: Photon and proton radiation therapy were compared by the study for their immunological effects in patients with gastrointestinal tumors who developed high-grade lymphopenia. The 20 or so patients in the cohort had gastrointestinal tumors, were treated with either photon or proton therapy, and subsequently developed lymphopenia. The goal of the study was to describe how the two radiation modalities differ in their effects on the immune system. Paper-wide results and their limitations: After the lymphocyte count nadir, photon-treated repertoires showed oligoclonal expansion, especially of CD8+ Temra cells, which drove the drop in diversity. The survival association was assessed only in patients who died, and the authors presented better survival with proton therapy as a possibility rather than a demonstrated result. Relative stability during treatment was observed in proton-treated patients, whereas loss of naive T cells and TCR diversity and gain of effector/memory populations were observed in photon-treated patients. Across the cohort, an inverse correlation was found between a larger post-nadir drop in TCR diversity and overall survival time among patients who died.

Its CDR3 holds 16 amino acids, cysteine through phenylalanine. The kept DNA is CDR3 alone, 48 bases in frame from the first base. Unmatched junction bases come to 7, with V trimmed by 4 bases and J by 2 bases. The germline V gene encodes CDR1 SGDLS and CDR2 YYNGEE. The receptor library was made with the immunoSEQ multiplex PCR assay. T cell repertoires were profiled with deep sequencing of rearranged TCR beta loci together with multiparametric flow cytometry. TCRdb retrieved this table from immuneACCESS and kept in-frame rearrangements only. Not all clones are present; in checked studies, unresolved V genes account for under half, and no reason is known for the remainder. The sample yields roughly 30,000 clones; roughly 89% were counted once. 50% of the sample comes from the top ten. In the case of this clone: Its antigen is still unknown. Nothing much larger sits one base from this clone, and base qualities are not available.

The receptor's source is a woman aged 55-69 years with cholangiocarcinoma. Some clones in this sample may be carry-over from other donors' samples. The chain is made from TRBV9 and TRBJ1-3; 9 nucleotides in the junction match TRBD1. The sequencing here drew on peripheral blood, taken from a patient treated with proton-based radiotherapy. The base sequence is TGTGCCAGCAGCTTCGGGACAGGGTTCACTGGAAACACCATATATTTT. Its protein is CASSFGTGFTGNTIYF.